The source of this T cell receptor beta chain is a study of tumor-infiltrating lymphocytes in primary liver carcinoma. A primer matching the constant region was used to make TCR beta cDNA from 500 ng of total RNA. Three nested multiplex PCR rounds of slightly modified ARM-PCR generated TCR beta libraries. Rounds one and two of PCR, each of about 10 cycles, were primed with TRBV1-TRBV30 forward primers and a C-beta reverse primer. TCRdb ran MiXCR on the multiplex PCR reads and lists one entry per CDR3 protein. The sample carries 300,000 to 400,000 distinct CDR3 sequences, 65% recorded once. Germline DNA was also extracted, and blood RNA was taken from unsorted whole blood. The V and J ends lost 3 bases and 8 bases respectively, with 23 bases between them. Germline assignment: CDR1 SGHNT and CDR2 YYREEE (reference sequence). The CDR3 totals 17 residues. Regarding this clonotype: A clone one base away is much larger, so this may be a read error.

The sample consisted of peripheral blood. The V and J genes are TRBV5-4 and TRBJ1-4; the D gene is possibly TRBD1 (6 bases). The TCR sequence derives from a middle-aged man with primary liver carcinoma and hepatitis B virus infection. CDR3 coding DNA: TGTGCCAGCAGCTCCTCAGGGGTTTTAGCACAAGGCGAAAAACTGTTTTTT. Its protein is CASSSSGVLAQGEKLFF.